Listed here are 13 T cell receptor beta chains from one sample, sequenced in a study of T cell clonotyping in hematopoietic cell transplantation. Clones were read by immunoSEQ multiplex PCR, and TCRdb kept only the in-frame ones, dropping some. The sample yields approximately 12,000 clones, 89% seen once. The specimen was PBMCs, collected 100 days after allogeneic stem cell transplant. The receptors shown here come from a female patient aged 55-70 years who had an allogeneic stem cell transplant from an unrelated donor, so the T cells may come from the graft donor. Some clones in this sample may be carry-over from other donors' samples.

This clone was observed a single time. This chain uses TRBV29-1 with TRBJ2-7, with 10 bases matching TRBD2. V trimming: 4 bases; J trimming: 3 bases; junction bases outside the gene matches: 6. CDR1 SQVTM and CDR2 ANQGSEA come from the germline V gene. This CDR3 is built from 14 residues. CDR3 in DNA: TGCAGCGTTGTCGGCCTAGCGGGAGTCTACGAGCAGTACTTC. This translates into CSVVGLAGVYEQYF.

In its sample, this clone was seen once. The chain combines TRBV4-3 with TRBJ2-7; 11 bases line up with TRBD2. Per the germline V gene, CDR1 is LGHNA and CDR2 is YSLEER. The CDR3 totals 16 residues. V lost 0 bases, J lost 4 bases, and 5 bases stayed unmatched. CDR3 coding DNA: TGCGCCAGCAGCCAAGAGCAGGGACTAGCGGTATACGAGCAGTACTTC. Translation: CASSQEQGLAVYEQYF.

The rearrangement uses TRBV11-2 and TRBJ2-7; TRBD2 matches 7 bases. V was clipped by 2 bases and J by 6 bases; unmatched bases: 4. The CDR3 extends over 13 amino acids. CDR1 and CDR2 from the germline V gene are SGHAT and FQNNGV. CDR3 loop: CASSLTERGEQYF. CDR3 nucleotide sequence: TGTGCCAGCAGCTTAACCGAGCGGGGCGAGCAGTACTTC.

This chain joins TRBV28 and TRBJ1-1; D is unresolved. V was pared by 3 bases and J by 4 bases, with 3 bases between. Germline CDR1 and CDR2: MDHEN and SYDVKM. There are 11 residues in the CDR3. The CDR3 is CASSLRTEAFF. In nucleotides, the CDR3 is TGTGCCAGCAGTTTGCGCACTGAAGCTTTCTTT.

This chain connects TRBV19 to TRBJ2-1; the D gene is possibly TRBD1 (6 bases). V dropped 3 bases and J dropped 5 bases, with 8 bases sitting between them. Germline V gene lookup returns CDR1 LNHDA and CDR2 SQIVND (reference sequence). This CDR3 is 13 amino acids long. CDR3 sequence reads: CASSIGGNNEQFF. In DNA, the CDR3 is TGTGCCAGTAGTATTGGGGGCAACAATGAGCAGTTCTTC.

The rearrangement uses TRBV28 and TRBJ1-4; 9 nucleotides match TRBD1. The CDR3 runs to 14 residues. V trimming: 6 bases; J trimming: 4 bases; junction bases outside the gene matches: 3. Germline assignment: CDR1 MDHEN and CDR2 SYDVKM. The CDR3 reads CASRTGGGNEKLFF. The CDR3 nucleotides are TGTGCCAGCAGAACAGGGGGCGGTAATGAAAAACTGTTTTTT.

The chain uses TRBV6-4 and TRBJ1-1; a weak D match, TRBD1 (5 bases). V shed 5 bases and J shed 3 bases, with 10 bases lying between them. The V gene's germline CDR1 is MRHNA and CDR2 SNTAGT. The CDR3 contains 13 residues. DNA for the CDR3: TGTGCCAGCAGTTCGGGACTCCACACTGAAGCTTTCTTT. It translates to CASSSGLHTEAFF.

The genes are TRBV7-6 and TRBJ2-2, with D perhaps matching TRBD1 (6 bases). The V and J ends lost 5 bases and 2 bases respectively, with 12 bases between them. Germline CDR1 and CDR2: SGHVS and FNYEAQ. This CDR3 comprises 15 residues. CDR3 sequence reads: CASSPGTFNTGELFF. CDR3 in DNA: TGTGCCAGCAGCCCAGGGACATTCAACACCGGGGAGCTGTTTTTT.

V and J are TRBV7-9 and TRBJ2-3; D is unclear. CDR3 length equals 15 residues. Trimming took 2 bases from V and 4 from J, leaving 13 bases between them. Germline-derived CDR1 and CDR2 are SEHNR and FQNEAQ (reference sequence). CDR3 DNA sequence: TGTGCCAGCAGCTTAACTATTGGAGTGGCAGATACGCAGTATTTT. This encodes CASSLTIGVADTQYF.

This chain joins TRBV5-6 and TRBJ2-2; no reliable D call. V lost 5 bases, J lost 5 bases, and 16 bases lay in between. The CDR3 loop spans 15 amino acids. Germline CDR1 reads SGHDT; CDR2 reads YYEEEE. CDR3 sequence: CASRRDRQTTGELFF. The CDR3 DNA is TGTGCCAGCAGACGAGACCGACAAACAACCGGGGAGCTGTTTTTT.

The CDR3 loop is CASNPGAGDGYTF. CDR3 coding DNA: TGTGCCAGCAACCCCGGGGCGGGGGACGGCTACACCTTC. This chain uses TRBV7-9 with TRBJ1-2; a weak D match, TRBD1 (5 bases). V lost 7 bases and J 8 bases, leaving 17 bases between the germline ends. The CDR3 totals 13 residues. Germline lookup yields CDR1 SEHNR and CDR2 FQNEAQ (reference sequence).

The CDR3 loop reads CASSEPSGRGAGELFF. For the CDR3, the DNA is TGTGCCAGCAGTGAGCCTAGCGGGAGAGGGGCCGGGGAGCTGTTTTTT. The rearrangement joins TRBV25-1 to TRBJ2-2; TRBD2 matches at 10 bases. The germline V gene encodes CDR1 MGHDK and CDR2 SYGVNS. After removal of 3 bases from V and 6 bases from J, the junction contained 7 bases not matched to a gene. The CDR3 sequence is 16 residues long.

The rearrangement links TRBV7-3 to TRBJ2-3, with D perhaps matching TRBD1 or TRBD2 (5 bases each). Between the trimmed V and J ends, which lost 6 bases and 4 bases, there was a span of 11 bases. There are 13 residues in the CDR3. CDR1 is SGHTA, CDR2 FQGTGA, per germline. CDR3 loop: CASSQLGADTQYF. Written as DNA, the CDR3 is TGTGCCAGCAGTCAACTAGGGGCAGATACGCAGTATTTT. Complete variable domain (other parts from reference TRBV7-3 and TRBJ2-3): GAGVSQTPSNKVTEKGKYVELRCDPISGHTALYWYRQSLGQGPEFLIYFQGTGAADDSGLPNDRFFAVRPEGSVSTLKIQRTERGDSAVYLCASSQLGADTQYFGPGTRLTVL.